The 9 T cell receptor beta chains in this list originate from one sample, sequenced in a study of T-cell reconstitution after alpha-beta-depleted transplantation in children. It was with unique molecular identifiers that the TCRbeta library was prepared. TCRdb fed the PCR reads into MiXCR, producing one record per CDR3 protein. Here the sample spans 150,000 to 250,000 distinct CDR3 sequences, 5.5% to 7% being singletons. This specimen consisted of PBMCs, obtained before TCRalphabeta/CD19-depleted stem cell transplant. The receptors shown here come from a girl under three years old with combined immunodeficiency, due to receive a stem cell transplant.

This clonotype was seen repeatedly, ten times or more. The chain recombines TRBV15 with TRBJ2-7; D call uncertain. The germline V gene encodes CDR1 LNHNV and CDR2 YYDKDF (reference sequence). The CDR3 covers 13 residues. V lost 3 bases to trimming and J lost 7 bases, with 13 bases between them. The CDR3: CATSSSALGEQYF. CDR3 sequence (DNA): TGTGCCACCAGCAGTAGTGCCCTAGGGGAGCAGTACTTC.

The table lists this clonotype with many counts. This rearrangement joins TRBV18 to TRBJ2-5; D remains ambiguous. Trimming pared 2 bases from V and 3 bases from J, leaving 7 bases between. This CDR3 has 13 amino acids. Germline CDR1 reads KGHSH; CDR2 reads LQKENI. CDR3 in amino acids: CASSPYGEETQYF. The DNA for the CDR3 is TGTGCCAGCTCACCATATGGAGAAGAGACCCAGTACTTC.

The sample holds many counts of this clonotype. V gene TRBV12-3 or TRBV12-4 combines with J gene TRBJ1-2; a possible D gene is TRBD1 (5 bases). Between the trimmed V and J ends, which lost 1 base and 4 bases, there was a span of 19 bases. CDR3 length: 17 amino acids. The CDR3 loop reads CASSLGVLGPNSYGYTF. CDR3 DNA: TGTGCCAGCAGTTTAGGGGTACTGGGACCTAATTCCTATGGCTACACCTTC.

V is TRBV5-1 and J is TRBJ2-3, with TRBD2 as a possible D gene (5 bases). The germline CDR1 and CDR2 sequences are SGHRS and YFSETQ. V was shortened by 5 bases and J by 1 base, with 14 bases between the two germline ends. The CDR3 totals 15 residues. CDR3 amino acids: CASRPQDSGTDTQYF. In nucleotides, the CDR3 is TGCGCCAGCAGGCCCCAGGACTCGGGCACAGATACGCAGTATTTT.

This clonotype has ten or more counts. The chain is built from TRBV6-5 and TRBJ2-5; D gene ambiguous. The CDR3 runs to 14 residues. V gave up 2 bases and J gave up 2 bases, with 9 bases separating them. CDR1 and CDR2 from the germline V gene are MNHEY and SVGAGI. The DNA of the CDR3 is TGTGCCAGCAGTTACGGCTCCTATCAAGAGACCCAGTACTTC. Its translation is CASSYGSYQETQYF.

This clonotype occurred a few times. The chain couples TRBV9 to TRBJ1-2; D may be TRBD1 (5 bases). The germline V gene has CDR1 SGDLS and CDR2 YYNGEE. The CDR3 is 15 residues long. Deletions cut 0 bases from V and 3 bases from J, with 12 bases between. The CDR3, as DNA: TGTGCCAGCAGCGTAGGGACACCTCTGGACTATGGCTACACCTTC. Translated: CASSVGTPLDYGYTF.

Many counts were recorded for this clonotype. This chain uses TRBV6-5 with TRBJ2-1, with 10 bases aligning to TRBD2. The ends lost 5 bases at V and 6 bases at J; junction bases unmatched: 7. Germline CDR1 is MNHEY and CDR2 is SVGAGI. The CDR3 has 15 residues. CDR3: CASSPPSGSLNEQFF. CDR3 DNA: TGTGCCAGCAGTCCCCCTAGCGGGAGTCTCAATGAGCAGTTCTTC.

This clonotype was detected ten times or more. CDR3: CASSLVQQAGELFF. CDR3 nucleotide sequence: TGCGCCAGCAGCTTGGTTCAGCAGGCCGGGGAGCTGTTTTTT. This chain joins TRBV5-1 and TRBJ2-2, with D unresolved. From germline, CDR1 is SGHRS and CDR2 YFSETQ. The CDR3 runs to 14 residues. V was clipped by 0 bases and J by 6 bases, with 9 bases between them.

CDR3 DNA: TGTGCCAGCAGACCAAGACAGGCCCCACTCTATGGCTACACCTTC. Translating gives CASRPRQAPLYGYTF. V is TRBV27 and J is TRBJ1-2, with D perhaps matching TRBD1 (6 bases). V was shortened by 6 bases and J by 4 bases, with 18 bases between the two germline ends. There are 15 residues in the CDR3. Germline CDR1 reads MNHEY; CDR2 reads SMNVEV (reference sequence).